This passage covers 30 T cell receptor beta chains from one sample sequenced in a study of T cell responses to AZD1222 COVID-19 vaccine. The protocol was immunoSEQ multiplex PCR, while the TCRdb copy is restricted to in-frame clones and leaves out a portion. The sample yields about 180,000 clones, just under 90% seen once. Here the sequenced sample was peripheral blood, taken 28 days after the second dose of the MenACWY control vaccine. These receptors all come from an adult who received the MenACWY meningococcal vaccine as a control.

The V gene is TRBV3-1 (or the pseudogene TRBV3-2), the J gene TRBJ2-1; 11 bases map to TRBD2. CDR1 LGHDT and CDR2 YNNKEL come from the germline V gene (reference sequence). CDR3 length: 17 residues. J gave up 4 bases and V 4 bases, and 9 bases lay outside the gene matches. CDR3 nucleotides: TGTGCCAGCAGCCCTATAGCGGGAGGGCCGGAATACAATGAGCAGTTCTTC. It specifies CASSPIAGGPEYNEQFF.

The DNA for the CDR3 is TGTGCCAGCAGCTTACCCCCCACTCGACAGGGGGCCTACGAGCAGTACTTC. It translates to CASSLPPTRQGAYEQYF. The chain uses TRBV5-4 and TRBJ2-7; 9 bases fit TRBD1. There are 17 residues in the CDR3. Germline CDR1 and CDR2: SGHNT and YYREEE (reference sequence). V trimming: 2 bases; J trimming: 2 bases; junction bases outside the gene matches: 11. Looking up the rest from reference TRBV5-4 and TRBJ2-7 gives the full variable domain: ETGVTQSPTHLIKTRGQQVTLRCSSQSGHNTVSWYQQALGQGPQFIFQYYREEENGRGNFPPRFSGLQFPNYSSELNVNALELDDSALYLCASSLPPTRQGAYEQYFGPGTRLTVT.

The chain links TRBV7-9 to TRBJ2-7, with D uncertain. The germline gives CDR1 SEHNR, CDR2 FQNEAQ (reference sequence). Trimming pared 5 bases from V and 2 bases from J, leaving 7 bases between. The CDR3 consists of 12 residues. This CDR3 reads CASSQTTYEQYF. The CDR3 DNA reads as TGTGCCAGCAGCCAGACCACCTACGAGCAGTACTTC.

The chain is built from TRBV7-9 and TRBJ2-2, with D perhaps assigned TRBD1 or TRBD2 (7 bases each). Looked up from germline, CDR1 is SEHNR and CDR2 is FQNEAQ (reference sequence). The V and J ends lost 7 bases and 3 bases respectively, with 9 bases between them. The CDR3 contains 13 residues. The CDR3 is CASTGGDTGELFF. DNA for the CDR3: TGTGCCAGCACAGGGGGGGACACCGGGGAGCTGTTTTTT.

V gene TRBV29-1 combines with J gene TRBJ2-7; D unresolved. The CDR3 sequence is 11 residues long. V lost 8 bases, J lost 10 bases, and 18 bases lay in between. The V gene's germline CDR1 is SQVTM and CDR2 ANQGSEA. The CDR3 coding sequence is TGCAGCATTGGTAGCCTAGATAAACAGTACTTC. Protein: CSIGSLDKQYF.

This sequence joins TRBV6-5 and TRBJ2-3; D perhaps matches TRBD2 (5 bases). Trimming took off 6 bases at V and 2 bases at J, with 15 bases between the two ends. Per germline, CDR1 MNHEY and CDR2 SVGAGI. This CDR3 region has 15 residues. In nucleotides, the CDR3 is TGTGCCAGCAGCCTCGAGGGTCAGACCACAGATACGCAGTATTTT. It specifies CASSLEGQTTDTQYF.

V and J are TRBV18 and TRBJ2-3; 7 bases are a match to TRBD2. J gave up 1 base and V 3 bases, and 4 bases lay outside the gene matches. Germline lookup yields CDR1 KGHSH and CDR2 LQKENI. The CDR3 contains 15 residues. CDR3 in DNA: TGTGCCAGCTCACCCTCCCTAGCGGGCACAGATACGCAGTATTTT. It yields the protein CASSPSLAGTDTQYF.

The V call is TRBV3-1 (or the pseudogene TRBV3-2), the J call TRBJ1-1, with D perhaps matching TRBD1 (5 bases). V was trimmed by 0 bases and J by 6 bases, leaving 17 bases between them. The germline gives CDR1 LGHDT, CDR2 YNNKEL (reference sequence). CDR3 length equals 16 residues. The CDR3 sequence is CASSQDLGQGRPEAFF. Here the CDR3 DNA reads TGTGCCAGCAGCCAAGATCTAGGGCAGGGTCGGCCTGAAGCTTTCTTT.

V usage is TRBV6-5 and J usage is TRBJ1-1; D perhaps matches TRBD1 (6 bases). Germline values: CDR1 MNHEY, CDR2 SVGAGI. Trimming took off 3 bases at V and 8 bases at J, with 16 bases between the two ends. The CDR3 totals 14 residues. The CDR3, as DNA: TGTGCCAGCAGTTATAATGGGGGCTGGCCAGAAGCTTTCTTT. Protein product: CASSYNGGWPEAFF.

This sequence joins TRBV5-1 and TRBJ1-1; D is unresolved. The CDR3 sequence is 15 residues long. Looked up from germline, CDR1 is SGHRS and CDR2 is YFSETQ. V was trimmed by 1 base and J by 2 bases, leaving 12 bases between them. The CDR3 sequence is CASSLFPTRNTEAFF. CDR3 sequence (DNA): TGCGCCAGCAGCTTGTTTCCAACTCGAAACACTGAAGCTTTCTTT. The whole variable domain, filled in from reference TRBV5-1 and TRBJ1-1, reads KAGVTQTPRYLIKTRGQQVTLSCSPISGHRSVSWYQQTPGQGLQFLFEYFSETQRNKGNFPGRFSGRQFSNSRSEMNVSTLELGDSALYLCASSLFPTRNTEAFFGQGTRLTVV.

This sequence joins TRBV6-1 and TRBJ1-2; D unresolved. There are 14 residues in the CDR3. Germline loops: CDR1 MNHNS, CDR2 SASEGT. Trimming took off 3 bases at V and 2 bases at J, with 10 bases between the two ends. The chain's CDR3 is CASSEEQTNYGYTF. The CDR3 bases are TGTGCCAGCAGTGAGGAACAGACGAACTATGGCTACACCTTC.

This chain joins TRBV7-8 and TRBJ2-2; D possibly corresponds to TRBD2 (6 bases). The CDR3 sequence is 14 residues long. The ends were cut back, 4 bases at V and 6 bases at J, with 12 bases in the middle. CDR1 is SGHVS, CDR2 FQNEAQ, per germline. The CDR3 is CASSSPGGAGELFF. CDR3 bases: TGTGCCAGCAGCTCCCCCGGGGGAGCCGGGGAGCTGTTTTTT.

The chain joins TRBV7-2 to TRBJ1-5; the D gene is possibly TRBD1 (5 bases). This CDR3 comprises 14 residues. The V and J ends lost 6 bases and 5 bases respectively, with 14 bases between them. Germline CDR1 is SGHTA and CDR2 is FQGNSA. Here the CDR3 DNA reads TGTGCCAGCAGAACGGCAGGGCGGGATCAGCCCCAGCATTTT. It is translated as CASRTAGRDQPQHF.

The V and J genes are TRBV9 and TRBJ2-2; the match to TRBD1 covers 8 bases. The CDR3 runs to 15 residues. V shed 3 bases and J 4 bases; nucleotides not matched to a gene: 5. Looked up from germline, CDR1 is SGDLS and CDR2 is YYNGEE. CDR3: CASSAQTGVTGELFF. The DNA for the CDR3 is TGTGCCAGCAGCGCCCAGACAGGGGTCACCGGGGAGCTGTTTTTT.

The rearrangement uses TRBV28 and TRBJ1-5; 11 nucleotides line up with TRBD1. CDR1 MDHEN and CDR2 SYDVKM come from the germline V gene. V lost 7 bases to trimming and J lost 1 base; unmatched junction nucleotides: 12. This CDR3 is built from 18 residues. CDR3: CASTRPGQGVGSNQPQHF. CDR3 sequence (DNA): TGTGCCAGCACCCGGCCGGGACAGGGGGTAGGGAGCAATCAGCCCCAGCATTTT.

The rearrangement links TRBV30 to TRBJ1-5; weak D call: TRBD1 (5 bases). This CDR3 spans 14 amino acids. Germline CDR1 and CDR2: GTSNPN and SVGIG (reference sequence). Trimming cost V 3 bases and J 1 base, with 10 bases left between them. CDR3 nucleotides: TGTGCCTGGAGGGGGGGTGGAAGCAATCAGCCCCAGCATTTT. Translated, it gives CAWRGGGSNQPQHF.

The genes are TRBV30 and TRBJ2-3; D is ambiguous. The ends were cut back, 1 base at V and 2 bases at J, with 10 bases in the middle. The CDR3 runs to 14 residues. Germline V CDR1 and CDR2: GTSNPN, SVGIG (reference sequence). CDR3 sequence reads: CAWSGATFTDTQYF. CDR3 DNA: TGTGCCTGGAGTGGAGCCACTTTCACAGATACGCAGTATTTT.

The rearrangement uses TRBV19 and TRBJ2-2; 7 nucleotides agree with TRBD2. This CDR3 region has 17 residues. V shed 5 bases and J 2 bases; nucleotides not matched to a gene: 11. CDR1 is LNHDA, CDR2 SQIVND, per germline (reference sequence). Written as DNA, the CDR3 is TGTGCCAGTAGTCCCTACCCGCAGCGGGAAAACACCGGGGAGCTGTTTTTT. Amino acid sequence: CASSPYPQRENTGELFF.

This chain joins TRBV11-2 and TRBJ2-7; 8 bases agree with TRBD1. J was trimmed by 5 bases and V by 3 bases; bases with no gene match: 6. This CDR3 contains 14 residues. Looked up from germline, CDR1 is SGHAT and CDR2 is FQNNGV. The CDR3 loop reads CASSLDRVNHEQYF. CDR3 bases: TGTGCCAGCAGCTTGGACAGGGTGAACCACGAGCAGTACTTC.

V usage is TRBV5-1 and J usage is TRBJ1-4; 7 nucleotides agree with TRBD1. The CDR3 contains 15 residues. The V gene end was trimmed by 2 bases and the J gene end by 8 bases; junction bases not matched to a gene: 9. The germline V gene encodes CDR1 SGHRS and CDR2 YFSETQ. CDR3 bases: TGCGCCAGCAGCTTCTCGGCAGGGGGGCACGAAAAACTGTTTTTT. This gives the protein CASSFSAGGHEKLFF.

V and J are TRBV6-2 or TRBV6-3 and TRBJ2-1, with D uncertain. Germline values: CDR1 MNHEY, CDR2 SVGEGT. The CDR3 totals 16 residues. Trimming left V 6 bases short and J 0 bases short, with 15 bases between. In DNA form, the CDR3 reads TGTGCCAGCAGCACCTACGGGCGAAGCTCCTACAATGAGCAGTTCTTC. Translation gives CASSTYGRSSYNEQFF.

J is TRBJ2-1 and V is TRBV25-1, with a possible D match to TRBD1 (5 bases). There are 15 residues in the CDR3. The germline V gene has CDR1 MGHDK and CDR2 SYGVNS. Deletions cut 2 bases from V and 8 bases from J, with 16 bases between. CDR3: CASSETGAPVDEQFF. The CDR3 DNA follows: TGTGCCAGCAGTGAAACTGGGGCCCCTGTCGATGAGCAGTTCTTC.

The chain joins TRBV19 to TRBJ1-2, with D perhaps TRBD1 (5 bases). This CDR3 region has 14 residues. V lost 3 bases to trimming and J lost 5 bases, with 13 bases between them. The germline gives CDR1 LNHDA, CDR2 SQIVND (reference sequence). The CDR3 protein is CASSIAAGNYGYTF. In DNA form, the CDR3 reads TGTGCCAGTAGTATCGCGGCAGGGAATTATGGCTACACCTTC.

The chain carries TRBV19 and TRBJ2-3; 7 bases are shared with TRBD1. Trimming cost V 7 bases and J 1 base; bases outside gene matches: 11. CDR3 size: 16 residues. The germline CDR1 and CDR2 sequences are LNHDA and SQIVND (reference sequence). In DNA form, the CDR3 reads TGTGCCAGTACCGGGGAGAGAGGGACAGGCACAGATACGCAGTATTTT. Translation: CASTGERGTGTDTQYF.

The rearrangement links TRBV5-4 to TRBJ1-1; the D is unclear. CDR1 is SGHNT and CDR2 is YYREEE in the germline V gene (reference sequence). This CDR3 spans 15 amino acids. Trimming removed 0 bases at V and 0 bases at J, with 9 bases between. The CDR3 loop reads CASSLASAMNTEAFF. The CDR3 DNA reads TGTGCCAGCAGCTTGGCCAGCGCTATGAACACTGAAGCTTTCTTT.

The chain employs TRBV4-3 and TRBJ2-2; D is unresolved. Trimming stripped 3 bases from V and 10 bases from J, with 15 bases between. CDR3 size: 14 residues. The V gene's germline CDR1 is LGHNA and CDR2 YSLEER. Here the CDR3 reads CASSQGSPLMELFF. CDR3 coding DNA: TGCGCCAGCAGCCAGGGTTCTCCCCTTATGGAGCTGTTTTTT.

The rearrangement uses TRBV7-9 and TRBJ2-7; no firm D call. Germline V gives CDR1 SEHNR, CDR2 FQNEAQ (reference sequence). This CDR3 has 12 amino acids. Trimming stripped 1 base from V and 6 bases from J, with 7 bases between. For the CDR3, the DNA is TGTGCCAGCAGCTTAGTTACGGGCGAGCAGTACTTC. Translating gives CASSLVTGEQYF.

About this clone: At one end the junction does not follow the germline gene, possibly because of a read error. The chain combines TRBV18 with TRBJ2-1; D is possibly TRBD1 (5 bases). CDR1 and CDR2 from the germline V gene are KGHSH and LQKENI. The CDR3 has 13 residues. The CDR3 loop reads CASSSTVKNEQLF. CDR3 coding DNA: TGTGCCAGCTCATCGACAGTGAAGAATGAGCAGCTCTTC.

The J gene is TRBJ1-1, the V gene TRBV29-1, with a tentative D call TRBD1 (5 bases). V was clipped by 6 bases and J by 7 bases, with 21 bases between them. Germline V gene lookup returns CDR1 SQVTM and CDR2 ANQGSEA. The CDR3 covers 14 residues. The CDR3 spells CSVAPHSRGIEAFF. The DNA of the CDR3 is TGCAGCGTGGCCCCGCATTCACGGGGGATTGAAGCTTTCTTT.

CDR3 in DNA: TGTGCCAGCAGCTTAGCGGCAGGGGAGCAGTACTTC. This gives the protein CASSLAAGEQYF. The V and J genes are TRBV7-6 and TRBJ2-7; possibly TRBD1 for D (5 bases). V lost 0 bases, J lost 7 bases, and 7 bases lay in between. Germline V gene data show CDR1 as SGHVS and CDR2 as FNYEAQ. The CDR3 is 12 amino acids.